This T cell receptor beta chain was recorded in a study of T cell clonality in common variable immunodeficiency. This clone was seen ten or more times. The antigen is undetermined. With the read ending 3 residues before the CDR3 end, the germline J gene is used to fill in that end. Assay used: immunoSEQ multiplex PCR; TCRdb lists only in-frame clones, some missing. The sample presents roughly 30,000 clones, none singletons. Study-level points and caveats: Fewer TCRbeta clones were shared among CVID subjects than controls. In common variable immunodeficiency, TCR beta chains reportedly carried fewer deletions and N-nucleotide insertions. Compared with healthy controls, CVID subjects showed increased TCRbeta clonality, mostly in about a third.

Both groups were predominantly of Caucasian heritage. Germline CDR1 reads SGHDN; CDR2 reads FVKESK. The length of the CDR3 is 13 residues. Germline trimming cut 4 bases from V and 5 bases from J; bases unmatched to any gene: 3. The TCR sequence derives from a person between 18 and 70 years old in good health. The chain uses TRBV14 and TRBJ2-3; TRBD1 agrees at 7 bases. Sequencing used peripheral blood mononuclear cells. The sequenced CDR3 bases are TGTGCCAGCAGCCTAGGGGGCATAGATACG. It translates to CASSLGGIDT. The whole CDR3 sequence reads CASSLGGIDTQYF.